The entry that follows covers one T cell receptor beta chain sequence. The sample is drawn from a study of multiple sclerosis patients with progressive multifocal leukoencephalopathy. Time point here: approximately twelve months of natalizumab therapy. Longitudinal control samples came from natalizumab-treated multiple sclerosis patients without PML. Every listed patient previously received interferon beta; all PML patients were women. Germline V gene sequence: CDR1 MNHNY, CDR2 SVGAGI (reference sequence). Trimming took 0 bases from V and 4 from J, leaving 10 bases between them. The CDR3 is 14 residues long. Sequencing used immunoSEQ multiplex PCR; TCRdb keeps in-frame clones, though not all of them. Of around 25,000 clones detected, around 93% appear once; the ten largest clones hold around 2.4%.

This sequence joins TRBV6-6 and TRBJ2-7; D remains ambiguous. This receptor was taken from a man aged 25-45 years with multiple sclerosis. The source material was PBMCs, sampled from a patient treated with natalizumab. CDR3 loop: CASSYSKRRYEQYF. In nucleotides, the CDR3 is TGTGCCAGCAGTTACTCGAAAAGGAGATACGAGCAGTACTTC.